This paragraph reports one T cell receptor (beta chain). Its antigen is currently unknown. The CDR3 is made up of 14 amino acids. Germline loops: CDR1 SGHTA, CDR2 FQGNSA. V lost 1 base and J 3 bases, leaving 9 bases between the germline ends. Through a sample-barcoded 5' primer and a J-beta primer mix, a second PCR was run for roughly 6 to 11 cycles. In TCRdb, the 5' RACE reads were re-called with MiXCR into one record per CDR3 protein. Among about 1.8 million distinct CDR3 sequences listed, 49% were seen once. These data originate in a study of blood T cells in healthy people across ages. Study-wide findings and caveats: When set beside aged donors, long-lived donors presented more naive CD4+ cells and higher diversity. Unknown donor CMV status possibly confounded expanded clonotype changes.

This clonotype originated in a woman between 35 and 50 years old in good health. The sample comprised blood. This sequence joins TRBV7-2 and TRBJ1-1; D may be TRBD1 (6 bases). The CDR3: CASSLVGQHTEAFF. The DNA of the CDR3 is TGTGCCAGCAGCTTAGTGGGACAACACACTGAAGCTTTCTTT.